Below are 29 T cell receptor beta chains sequenced from a single sample in a study of cytomegalovirus exposure and HLA in healthy donors. The study ran its PCR with 60 Vbeta and 13 Jbeta primers. Profiled with immunoSEQ multiplex PCR; TCRdb holds only in-frame clones, not every one. Of about 150,000 clones listed, roughly 80% are singletons. The sample comprised PBMCs. These receptors came from a woman between 40 and 55 years old in good health and CMV-seronegative.

V and J are TRBV11-2 and TRBJ2-7, with 8 bases aligning to TRBD1. From germline, CDR1 is SGHAT and CDR2 FQNNGV. This CDR3 has 17 residues. V was pared by 0 bases and J by 2 bases, with 9 bases of the junction left unmatched. The CDR3 is CASSLDSSGQGPYEQYF. CDR3 DNA sequence: TGTGCCAGCAGCTTAGATTCGTCAGGACAGGGCCCCTACGAGCAGTACTTC.

The J gene is TRBJ1-2, the V gene TRBV23-1, with 10 bases lining up with TRBD1. TRBV23-1 is classed as an ORF, of uncertain function. CDR3 length equals 14 residues. With 4 bases clipped from V and 4 bases from J, the junction kept 3 bases outside the gene matches. DNA of the CDR3: TGCGCCAGCAGTCCGACAGGGGGCGTCTATGGCTACACCTTC. It encodes CASSPTGGVYGYTF.

This clone has just one count. J is TRBJ1-1 and V is TRBV2; weak D call: TRBD1 (6 bases). CDR3 length: 13 residues. V gave up 3 bases and J gave up 5 bases, with 10 bases separating them. CDR1 SNHLY and CDR2 FYNNEI come from the germline V gene. The CDR3 loop is CASSDRGGTEAFF. As DNA, the CDR3 is TGTGCCAGCAGTGACAGGGGAGGGACTGAAGCTTTCTTT.

The chain employs TRBV7-9 and TRBJ2-7, with D hard to call. Germline assignment: CDR1 SEHNR and CDR2 FQNEAQ (reference sequence). The CDR3 sequence is 12 residues long. V lost 2 bases and J 4 bases, leaving 6 bases between the germline ends. The chain's CDR3 is CASSLSVYEQYF. The CDR3 DNA is TGTGCCAGCAGCTTATCGGTGTACGAGCAGTACTTC.

This clone was picked up one time. The chain combines TRBV5-1 with TRBJ2-3, with 12 bases aligning to TRBD2. CDR3 length: 18 residues. V trimming: 0 bases; J trimming: 7 bases; junction bases outside the gene matches: 12. The germline CDR1 and CDR2 sequences are SGHRS and YFSETQ. The DNA of the CDR3 is TGCGCCAGCAGCTTGGCAACCGAGACTAGCGGGGGAATTCATACGCAGTATTTT. Translating gives CASSLATETSGGIHTQYF.

V usage is TRBV10-3 and J usage is TRBJ1-1; the D is unclear. Germline V gene lookup returns CDR1 ENHRY and CDR2 SYGVKD. The V and J ends lost 4 bases and 1 base respectively, with 10 bases between them. The CDR3 is made up of 14 amino acids. This CDR3 is CAISGGNRNTEAFF. The CDR3 region has the DNA TGTGCCATCAGTGGCGGCAACCGGAACACTGAAGCTTTCTTT.

This clone is a singleton in its sample. The rearrangement uses TRBV12-5 and TRBJ1-2, with TRBD1 identical over 10 bases. CDR3 length: 12 amino acids. The germline CDR1 and CDR2 sequences are LGHNT and FRNRAP. J gave up 8 bases and V 6 bases, and 3 bases lay outside the gene matches. CDR3 nucleotides: TGTGCTAGTGGGGGACAGGGGTACGGCTACACCTTC. This gives the protein CASGGQGYGYTF.

Worth noting for this clone: It is unclear where the CDR3 begins or ends on the DNA, so no DNA is shown, and the CDR3 is as TCRdb lists it. This chain uses TRBV5-6 with TRBJ2-2; TRBD1, the D gene given by the table, was not confirmed from the DNA. Per germline, CDR1 SGHDT and CDR2 YYEEEE. The length of the CDR3 is 18 amino acids, counting both ends. This chain's CDR3 is CASSFGSGRAQNTGELFF.

This clone was picked up a small number of times. This chain joins TRBV7-9 and TRBJ1-2, with 8 bases identical to TRBD1. The CDR3 is made up of 15 amino acids. Trimming cost V 4 bases and J 6 bases; bases outside gene matches: 10. In germline, CDR1 is SEHNR, CDR2 FQNEAQ (reference sequence). The CDR3 DNA reads as TGTGCCAGCAGCTCCCACCACACGACAGGGGATGGCTACACCTTC. The encoded protein is CASSSHHTTGDGYTF.

This chain joins TRBV10-3 and TRBJ1-2; a weak D match, TRBD1 (5 bases). The CDR3 consists of 13 residues. Germline loops: CDR1 ENHRY, CDR2 SYGVKD. With 8 bases removed from V and 6 bases from J, the gap between germline ends came to 16 bases. CDR3 protein: CAIASGEGNGYTF. The CDR3 region has the DNA TGTGCCATCGCATCGGGGGAGGGAAATGGCTACACCTTC.

This chain joins TRBV5-1 and TRBJ2-3, with 9 bases lining up with TRBD2. V dropped 5 bases and J dropped 0; count of bases not matched to a gene: 4. Germline CDR1 reads SGHRS; CDR2 reads YFSETQ. The CDR3 is 15 residues long. CDR3 coding DNA: TGCGCCAGCAGGAGCGGGGGGCAAAGCACAGATACGCAGTATTTT. This codes for CASRSGGQSTDTQYF.

The chain recombines TRBV6-1 with TRBJ1-2; D may be TRBD1 (6 bases). The CDR3 has 16 residues. Germline CDR1 reads MNHNS; CDR2 reads SASEGT. Trimming shortened V by 0 bases and J by 4 bases, and 15 bases separated the two germline ends. The DNA of the CDR3 is TGTGCCAGCAGTGAAGCGCAGGGGCAGGACTTCTATGGCTACACCTTC. It is translated as CASSEAQGQDFYGYTF.

The chain uses TRBV5-8 and TRBJ2-1, with 13 bases that match TRBD2. The V gene's germline CDR1 is SGHTS and CDR2 YDEGEE. The length of the CDR3 is 16 residues. The ends lost 5 bases at V and 10 bases at J; junction bases unmatched: 12. The CDR3 sequence: CASRLSGLAGAIEQFF. DNA for the CDR3: TGTGCCAGCAGACTTTCCGGACTAGCGGGAGCGATCGAGCAGTTCTTC.

CDR3: CASSPKPPGRQIDEQYF. CDR3 sequence (DNA): TGCGCCAGCAGCCCTAAACCCCCGGGTCGGCAGATTGACGAGCAGTACTTC. The rearrangement uses TRBV5-1 and TRBJ2-7; no firm D call. Germline lookup yields CDR1 SGHRS and CDR2 YFSETQ. This CDR3 is built from 17 residues. Trimming took 4 bases from V and 5 from J, leaving 25 bases between them. Full variable domain (remainder filled in from reference TRBV5-1 and TRBJ2-7): KAGVTQTPRYLIKTRGQQVTLSCSPISGHRSVSWYQQTPGQGLQFLFEYFSETQRNKGNFPGRFSGRQFSNSRSEMNVSTLELGDSALYLCASSPKPPGRQIDEQYFGPGTRLTVT.

A note on this clone: Compared with germline, one end of the junction differs, possibly owing to a read error. Other DNA sequences in this sample translate to the same CDR3. The chain has TRBV5-1 and TRBJ2-5, with 8 bases that match TRBD1. Germline CDR1 is SGHRS and CDR2 is YFSETQ. This CDR3 region has 16 residues. The CDR3 here is CATTVGQERFRETQYF. In nucleotides, the CDR3 is TGTGCCACCACTGTGGGACAGGAGCGATTTAGGGAGACCCAGTACTTC.

The chain employs TRBV5-6 and TRBJ2-1; TRBD1 might be the D (5 bases). Germline V gene data show CDR1 as SGHDT and CDR2 as YYEEEE. Trimming left V 6 bases short and J 4 bases short, with 14 bases between. This CDR3 region has 14 residues. DNA for the CDR3: TGTGCCAGCATCTGGGGCACTTCATACAATGAGCAGTTCTTC. Translation: CASIWGTSYNEQFF.

V gene TRBV9 combines with J gene TRBJ2-2; D gene uncertain. The V gene's germline CDR1 is SGDLS and CDR2 YYNGEE. The ends were cut back, 2 bases at V and 5 bases at J, with 10 bases in the middle. The CDR3 is 14 residues long. CDR3 protein: CASSVSQATGELFF. DNA for the CDR3: TGTGCCAGCAGCGTCTCTCAGGCGACCGGGGAGCTGTTTTTT.

The chain joins TRBV2 to TRBJ1-1, with D possibly TRBD1 on 5 matching bases. The CDR3 spans 14 residues. The germline V and J ends were trimmed by 3 bases and 6 bases, with 14 bases remaining between them. Germline V gives CDR1 SNHLY, CDR2 FYNNEI. The CDR3 bases are TGTGCCAGCAGTGACCCGACAGCCCGGCCTGAAGCTTTCTTT. Amino acids: CASSDPTARPEAFF.

The chain is built from TRBV19 and TRBJ1-1; 8 bases agree with TRBD1. V lost 10 bases to trimming and J lost 7 bases; unmatched junction nucleotides: 14. The CDR3 has 14 residues. The germline V gene encodes CDR1 LNHDA and CDR2 SQIVND (reference sequence). CDR3 residues: CATKFGDRGFEAFF. DNA of the CDR3: TGTGCCACTAAGTTCGGAGACAGGGGATTTGAAGCTTTCTTT.

V gene TRBV5-1 combines with J gene TRBJ2-5, with TRBD1 matching 9 bases. Near its end, the DNA agrees better with TRBJ2-7, so the J call may be wrong. The CDR3 has 15 amino acids. CDR1 and CDR2 from the germline V gene are SGHRS and YFSETQ. CDR3 sequence (DNA): TGCGCCAGCGCTCCGGGACAGGGAATATCCTACGAGCAGTACTTC. This codes for CASAPGQGISYEQYF.

The chain links TRBV7-6 to TRBJ2-2; weak D call: TRBD1 (6 bases). Trimming removed 3 bases from V and 0 bases from J, with 20 bases in between. In germline, CDR1 is SGHVS, CDR2 FNYEAQ. This CDR3 region has 19 residues. The CDR3, as DNA: TGTGCCAGCAGCTTCCGGTGGCAGGGGTCCCTCTCGAACACCGGGGAGCTGTTTTTT. Translating gives CASSFRWQGSLSNTGELFF.

This clone was recorded only once. The chain carries TRBV6-5 and TRBJ2-7; maybe TRBD2 (5 bases). This CDR3 has 15 residues. CDR1 and CDR2 from the germline V gene are MNHEY and SVGAGI. Trimming took off 0 bases at V and 3 bases at J, with 12 bases between the two ends. CDR3 in DNA: TGTGCCAGCAGTTACTCTGCGGGTTACCACTACGAGCAGTACTTC. This sequence encodes CASSYSAGYHYEQYF.

The chain has TRBV2 and TRBJ2-5; 8 bases agree with TRBD2. CDR3 length: 13 residues. V was clipped by 5 bases and J by 5 bases; unmatched bases: 4. Per germline, CDR1 SNHLY and CDR2 FYNNEI. The CDR3 DNA is TGTGCCAGCAGTAGCGGGGGAAGCGAGACCCAGTACTTC. Translated, it gives CASSSGGSETQYF. The full variable domain, its missing parts supplied by reference TRBV2 and TRBJ2-5, is EPEVTQTPSHQVTQMGQEVILRCVPISNHLYFYWYRQILGQKVEFLVSFYNNEISEKSEIFDDQFSVERPDGSNFTLKIRSTKLEDSAMYFCASSSGGSETQYFGPGTRLLVL.

V gene TRBV7-8 combines with J gene TRBJ1-4; a possible D gene is TRBD1 (5 bases). CDR1 is SGHVS, CDR2 FQNEAQ, per germline. The CDR3 has 17 amino acids. V dropped 1 base and J dropped 3 bases, with 15 bases sitting between them. The CDR3 DNA sequence: TGTGCCAGCAGCTTAGAGGGCAGTAAAGGGGCTAATGAAAAACTGTTTTTT. Its translation is CASSLEGSKGANEKLFF.

This chain connects TRBV11-3 to TRBJ2-2; unclear D gene. With 6 bases removed from V and 4 bases from J, the gap between germline ends came to 9 bases. CDR3 length equals 13 residues. The germline V gene encodes CDR1 SGHNT and CDR2 YENEEA. DNA of the CDR3: TGTGCCAGCAGAGTGAGTGGCACCGGGGAGCTGTTTTTT. Its translation is CASRVSGTGELFF.

The rearrangement joins TRBV28 to TRBJ2-3; 9 bases are shared with TRBD2. Per the germline V gene, CDR1 is MDHEN and CDR2 is SYDVKM. The CDR3 length is 15 residues. Trimming took 8 bases from V and 4 from J; bases not matched to a gene: 10. The CDR3 sequence: CASGEGAGGPDTQYF. The CDR3 DNA sequence: TGTGCCAGCGGGGAGGGGGCGGGGGGGCCAGATACGCAGTATTTT.

The V and J genes are TRBV29-1 and TRBJ1-3; TRBD1 matches 7 bases. The CDR3 is 14 amino acids. Per germline, CDR1 SQVTM and CDR2 ANQGSEA. Trimming removed 6 bases from V and 0 bases from J; junction bases left unmatched: 5. The CDR3 DNA reads as TGCAGCGTAGTAGGACAGGACTCTGGAAACACCATATATTTT. This codes for CSVVGQDSGNTIYF. The full variable domain, in which reference TRBV29-1 and TRBJ1-3 provide the parts outside the CDR3, is SAVISQKPSRDICQRGTSLTIQCQVDSQVTMMFWYRQQPGQSLTLIATANQGSEATYESGFVIDKFPISRPNLTFSTLTVSNMSPEDSSIYLCSVVGQDSGNTIYFGEGSWLTVV.

The V call is TRBV5-6, the J call TRBJ1-1, with TRBD1 identical over 9 bases. The V and J ends lost 3 bases and 4 bases, in that order; junction bases with no gene match: 7. The CDR3 extends over 15 amino acids. From germline, CDR1 is SGHDT and CDR2 YYEEEE. CDR3 DNA sequence: TGTGCCAGCAGCTCTTATCCGACAGGGGGCACTGAAGCTTTCTTT. Its protein product is CASSSYPTGGTEAFF.

This rearrangement joins TRBV13 to TRBJ1-5; 8 bases line up with TRBD1. The CDR3 has 14 residues. Germline V lookup: CDR1 PRHDT, CDR2 FYEKMQ (reference sequence). V trimming: 3 bases; J trimming: 3 bases; junction bases outside the gene matches: 1. In DNA, the CDR3 is TGTGCCAGCAGCTTGGGACAGGACAATCAGCCCCAGCATTTT. The encoded protein is CASSLGQDNQPQHF.